This T cell receptor (beta chain) derives from a study of cytomegalovirus exposure and HLA in healthy donors. Across the study: Tens of millions of unique TCRs from HLA-typed donors made up an early data release.

Researchers ran the PCR with 60 Vbeta and 13 Jbeta primers. Clones were sequenced by immunoSEQ multiplex PCR, and TCRdb holds only the in-frame ones, with some missing. Its table records about 25,000 clones. CDR3 length: 14 residues. The V segment lost 2 bases and the J segment 4 bases; nucleotides outside the gene matches: 5. Germline CDR1 reads SGHRS; CDR2 reads YFSETQ. The chain employs TRBV5-1 and TRBJ1-1, with 7 bases fitting TRBD1. Sequenced input: PBMCs. The clonotype was recovered from a male donor in good health and CMV-seropositive. CDR3 residues: CASSLQGFSTEAFF. In DNA form, the CDR3 reads TGCGCCAGCAGCTTACAGGGGTTTAGCACTGAAGCTTTCTTT.